Shown below are 26 T cell receptor beta chains from a single sample sequenced in a study of blood T cell repertoires in COVID-19. Repertoires were generated with immunoSEQ multiplex PCR, while TCRdb's copy carries only in-frame clones and drops some. The sample includes 150,000 or so clones, 85% of them seen just once. The source material was peripheral blood. The receptors stem from a human donor with acute or convalescent COVID-19. The donor label of this sample is uncertain.

The chain has TRBV7-9 and TRBJ1-2; no clear D. Germline CDR1 and CDR2: SEHNR and FQNEAQ (reference sequence). There are 13 residues in the CDR3. V shed 1 base and J shed 2 bases, with 5 bases lying between them. The CDR3: CASSLETNYGYTF. The CDR3 DNA follows: TGTGCCAGCAGCTTAGAGACAAACTATGGCTACACCTTC.

The chain has TRBV5-1 and TRBJ1-6; 9 bases are shared with TRBD1. With 5 bases clipped from V and 10 bases from J, the junction kept 10 bases outside the gene matches. The germline V gene has CDR1 SGHRS and CDR2 YFSETQ. The CDR3 is made up of 15 amino acids. For the CDR3, the DNA is TGCGCCAGCAGTATGGTGACAGGGGGTGGATCACCCCTCCACTTT. Translation gives CASSMVTGGGSPLHF.

The chain recombines TRBV24-1 with TRBJ2-7; TRBD2 matches 11 bases. V shed 6 bases, J shed 8 bases, and the junction held 8 bases outside the gene matches. The CDR3 is made up of 14 amino acids. Germline V gene sequence: CDR1 KGHDR, CDR2 SFDVKD. The CDR3 reads CATSSGTSGYQQYF. The DNA of the CDR3 is TGTGCCACCAGTTCCGGGACTAGCGGATACCAGCAGTACTTC.

V and J are TRBV12-3 or TRBV12-4 and TRBJ1-2; 12 bases align to TRBD1. The junction had 4 bases not matched to a gene; V was cut back by 6 bases and J by 8 bases. The CDR3 is 13 amino acids. The CDR3 DNA follows: TGTGCCAGCAGACTCGGGACAGGGGGCGGCTACACCTTC. Its protein product is CASRLGTGGGYTF.

The chain combines TRBV27 with TRBJ2-1; 10 bases agree with TRBD1. CDR1 and CDR2 from the germline V gene are MNHEY and SMNVEV (reference sequence). CDR3 length: 14 amino acids. V shed 6 bases, J shed 7 bases, and the junction held 6 bases outside the gene matches. CDR3 coding DNA: TGTGCCAGCAGGAGAGACAGGGGGCGGAATGAGCAGTTCTTC. Its protein is CASRRDRGRNEQFF.

The CDR3 loop reads CAWSRETQYF. The CDR3 DNA sequence: TGTGCCTGGAGTCGAGAGACCCAGTACTTC. The chain recombines TRBV30 with TRBJ2-5, with D unresolved. V lost 2 bases, J lost 4 bases, and 2 bases lay in between. The CDR3 covers 10 residues. Germline CDR1 GTSNPN, CDR2 SVGIG (reference sequence). The full variable domain, with the rest looked up from reference TRBV30 and TRBJ2-5, is SQTIHQWPATLVQPVGSPLSLECTVEGTSNPNLYWYRQAAGRGLQLLFYSVGIGQISSEVPQNLSASRPQDRQFILSSKKLLLSDSGFYLCAWSRETQYFGPGTRLLVL.

The chain joins TRBV6-5 to TRBJ2-7; D call uncertain. The CDR3 runs 13 residues. Germline V gives CDR1 MNHEY, CDR2 SVGAGI. Trimming removed 3 bases at V and 3 bases at J, with 9 bases between. The CDR3 spells CASSYGHLYEQYF. The CDR3 DNA is TGTGCCAGCAGTTATGGGCATCTCTACGAGCAGTACTTC.

The V call is TRBV18, the J call TRBJ1-5, with D possibly TRBD1 on 5 matching bases. This CDR3 has 14 residues. Germline assignment: CDR1 KGHSH and CDR2 LQKENI. Trimming left V 3 bases short and J 10 bases short, with 16 bases between. This chain's CDR3 is CASSPRSNDSPQHF. The CDR3 DNA sequence: TGTGCCAGCTCACCGCGGTCGAATGACAGTCCCCAGCATTTT.

This rearrangement joins TRBV28 to TRBJ2-6; 7 bases map to TRBD1. The trim removed 1 base at V and 4 bases at J, leaving 10 bases unmatched. The CDR3 has 18 residues. The germline CDR1 and CDR2 sequences are MDHEN and SYDVKM. The CDR3 sequence: CASSLYWDSLRGANVLTF. CDR3 DNA sequence: TGTGCCAGCAGTTTATACTGGGACAGCCTACGAGGGGCCAACGTCCTGACTTTC.

In its sample, this clone was seen a few times. The chain employs TRBV7-3 and TRBJ2-1; 12 bases agree with TRBD2. V shed 8 bases, J shed 8 bases, and the junction held 7 bases outside the gene matches. The CDR3 loop spans 14 amino acids. Per germline, CDR1 SGHTA and CDR2 FQGTGA. The CDR3 here is CASRTSGGSDEQFF. CDR3 nucleotide sequence: TGTGCCAGCCGTACTAGCGGGGGGTCAGATGAGCAGTTCTTC.

V usage is TRBV18 and J usage is TRBJ1-4, with a weak D call TRBD1 (5 bases). The CDR3 runs to 14 residues. Between the trimmed V and J ends, which lost 6 bases and 7 bases, there was a span of 15 bases. Germline V lookup: CDR1 KGHSH, CDR2 LQKENI. In DNA, the CDR3 is TGTGCCAGCTCCTCAAGGGACTACTCTGAAAAACTGTTTTTT. It is translated as CASSSRDYSEKLFF.

The J gene is TRBJ2-7, the V gene TRBV5-4; 8 positions match TRBD2. This CDR3 is built from 15 residues. The trim removed 3 bases at V and 0 bases at J, leaving 5 bases unmatched. The germline CDR1 and CDR2 sequences are SGHNT and YYREEE (reference sequence). Written as DNA, the CDR3 is TGTGCCAGCAGCTACCCCGGGACTAGCTCCTACGAGCAGTACTTC. This codes for CASSYPGTSSYEQYF.

The chain recombines TRBV13 with TRBJ1-4, with D tentatively TRBD1 (5 bases). Trimming pared 8 bases from V and 6 bases from J, leaving 16 bases between. CDR1 and CDR2 (germline): PRHDT, FYEKMQ (reference sequence). CDR3 length: 14 amino acids. DNA of the CDR3: TGTGCCAGCCGACGGGACGGAGGGTATGAAAAACTGTTTTTT. It translates to CASRRDGGYEKLFF.

The chain is built from TRBV30 and TRBJ2-7; 7 bases are a match to TRBD1. Per germline, CDR1 GTSNPN and CDR2 SVGIG (reference sequence). With 3 bases clipped from V and 6 bases from J, the junction kept 11 bases outside the gene matches. The CDR3 runs 14 residues. In DNA form, the CDR3 reads TGTGCCTGGAGCCGAGGCACAGGGGCCTCCGAGCAGTACTTC. Its translation: CAWSRGTGASEQYF.

The rearrangement joins TRBV10-1 to TRBJ1-1, with 9 bases that match TRBD1. CDR1 is WNHNN and CDR2 is SYGVQD in the germline V gene (reference sequence). The length of the CDR3 is 15 residues. The junction had 8 bases not matched to a gene; V was cut back by 9 bases and J by 0 bases. CDR3 loop: CARGNDRGVNTEAFF. CDR3 DNA sequence: TGCGCCAGAGGAAACGACAGGGGGGTGAACACTGAAGCTTTCTTT.

This chain joins TRBV5-1 and TRBJ1-2, with D maybe TRBD1 (5 bases). Trimming pared 0 bases from V and 4 bases from J, leaving 22 bases between. From germline, CDR1 is SGHRS and CDR2 YFSETQ. This CDR3 has 18 amino acids. Here the CDR3 reads CASSLVLLGQGKGYGYTF. DNA of the CDR3: TGCGCCAGCAGCTTGGTTCTCCTGGGGCAGGGTAAGGGCTATGGCTACACCTTC.

The J gene is TRBJ1-2, the V gene TRBV7-3, with D perhaps TRBD1 (5 bases). Germline V lookup: CDR1 SGHTA, CDR2 FQGTGA. V dropped 5 bases and J dropped 4 bases, with 14 bases sitting between them. This CDR3 has 14 residues. The CDR3 coding sequence is TGTGCCAGCAGCCCACTCGGGACTAGCTATGGCTACACCTTC. This encodes CASSPLGTSYGYTF.

The chain links TRBV5-1 to TRBJ2-7, with a tentative D call TRBD1 (9 bases). Per the germline V gene, CDR1 is SGHRS and CDR2 is YFSETQ. The CDR3 contains 15 residues. V lost 6 bases and J 6 bases, leaving 22 bases between the germline ends. CDR3 in amino acids: CASTPGGTGTVEQYF. Written as DNA, the CDR3 is TGCGCCAGCACCCCGGGGGGGACAGGGACGGTCGAGCAGTACTTC.

The rearrangement uses TRBV2 and TRBJ2-3, with a weak D call TRBD1 (6 bases). The CDR3 runs 15 residues. In germline, CDR1 is SNHLY, CDR2 FYNNEI. V was shortened by 3 bases and J by 0 bases, with 10 bases between the two germline ends. The CDR3 spells CASSEWGLSTDTQYF. The DNA for the CDR3 is TGTGCCAGCAGTGAGTGGGGGCTGAGCACAGATACGCAGTATTTT. Full variable domain (remainder filled in from reference TRBV2 and TRBJ2-3): EPEVTQTPSHQVTQMGQEVILRCVPISNHLYFYWYRQILGQKVEFLVSFYNNEISEKSEIFDDQFSVERPDGSNFTLKIRSTKLEDSAMYFCASSEWGLSTDTQYFGPGTRLTVL.

This chain joins TRBV28 and TRBJ2-3, with a tentative D call TRBD1 (6 bases). Looked up from germline, CDR1 is MDHEN and CDR2 is SYDVKM. The CDR3 totals 15 residues. Trimming cost V 8 bases and J 2 bases, with 17 bases left between them. As DNA, the CDR3 is TGTGCCAGCCCCCCGACACAGGGAACCACAGATACGCAGTATTTT. Its translation: CASPPTQGTTDTQYF.

The chain uses TRBV9 and TRBJ1-3; D possibly corresponds to TRBD1 (5 bases). The CDR3 contains 15 residues. The germline CDR1 and CDR2 sequences are SGDLS and YYNGEE. Trimming shortened V by 3 bases and J by 0 bases, and 10 bases separated the two germline ends. The CDR3 sequence is CASSAGSDSGNTIYF. CDR3 in DNA: TGTGCCAGCAGCGCAGGGTCGGACTCTGGAAACACCATATATTTT.

V is TRBV30 and J is TRBJ2-2; TRBD2 aligns across 10 bases. The CDR3 is made up of 18 amino acids. After removal of 5 bases from V and 5 bases from J, the junction contained 17 bases not matched to a gene. CDR1 is GTSNPN and CDR2 is SVGIG in the germline V gene (reference sequence). The CDR3 nucleotides read TGTGCCTGGTTCCCTAGCGGGGGCCCACCGCCCGGTACCGGGGAGCTGTTTTTT. Encoded protein: CAWFPSGGPPPGTGELFF.

The chain is built from TRBV5-6 and TRBJ1-2, with 11 bases matching TRBD1. CDR3 size: 15 residues. Germline CDR1 SGHDT, CDR2 YYEEEE. The junction had 7 bases not matched to a gene; V was cut back by 4 bases and J by 5 bases. The CDR3 loop is CASSADRGRRYGYTF. In DNA, the CDR3 is TGTGCCAGCAGCGCGGACAGGGGGCGCAGGTATGGCTACACCTTC.

This chain connects TRBV20-1 to TRBJ2-5; TRBD2 aligns across 9 bases. Per the germline V gene, CDR1 is DFQATT and CDR2 is SNEGSKA (reference sequence). Unmatched junction bases numbered 11, after V lost 3 bases and J lost 0 bases. This CDR3 contains 17 residues. The CDR3 DNA reads as TGCAGTGCTAGTAGGGCCAGGCGGGGGGGATACCAAGAGACCCAGTACTTC. Protein sequence: CSASRARRGGYQETQYF.

This clone has a handful of counts. The rearrangement joins TRBV6-5 to TRBJ2-1, with TRBD2 matching 12 bases. CDR3 length equals 15 residues. J lost 6 bases, V lost 6 bases, and 6 bases had no gene match. Per germline, CDR1 MNHEY and CDR2 SVGAGI. The CDR3 DNA sequence: TGTGCCAGCAGATCGACTAGCGGGGGAGCCAATGAGCAGTTCTTC. Its translation: CASRSTSGGANEQFF.

This clone has a handful of counts. The chain is built from TRBV6-1 and TRBJ2-3, with TRBD2 matching 8 bases. The V segment lost 3 bases and the J segment 4 bases; nucleotides outside the gene matches: 6. The CDR3 runs to 15 residues. Germline CDR1 MNHNS, CDR2 SASEGT. The CDR3 coding sequence is TGTGCCAGCAGTGACGTTGACGGGGGGGCAGATACGCAGTATTTT. This sequence encodes CASSDVDGGADTQYF.